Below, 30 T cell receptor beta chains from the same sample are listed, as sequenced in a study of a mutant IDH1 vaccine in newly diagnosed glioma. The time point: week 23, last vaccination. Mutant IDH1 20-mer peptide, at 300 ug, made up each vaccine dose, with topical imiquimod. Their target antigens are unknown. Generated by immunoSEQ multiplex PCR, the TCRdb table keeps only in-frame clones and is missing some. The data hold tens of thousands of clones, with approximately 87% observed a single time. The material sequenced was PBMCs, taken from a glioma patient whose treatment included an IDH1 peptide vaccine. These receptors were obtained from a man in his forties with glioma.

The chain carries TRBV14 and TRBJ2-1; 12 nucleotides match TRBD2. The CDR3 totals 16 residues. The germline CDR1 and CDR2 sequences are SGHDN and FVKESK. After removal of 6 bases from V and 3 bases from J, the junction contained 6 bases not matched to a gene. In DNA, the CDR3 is TGTGCCAGCAGGGGGAAGGGACTAGCGGGCTACAATGAGCAGTTCTTC. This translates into CASRGKGLAGYNEQFF.

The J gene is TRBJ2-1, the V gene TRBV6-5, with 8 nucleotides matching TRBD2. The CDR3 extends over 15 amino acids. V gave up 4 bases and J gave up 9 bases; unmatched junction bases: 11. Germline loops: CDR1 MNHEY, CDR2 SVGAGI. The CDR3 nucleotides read TGTGCCAGCAGTTTATATCCGGGAGGGCAGCGTGAGCAGTTCTTC. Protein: CASSLYPGGQREQFF.

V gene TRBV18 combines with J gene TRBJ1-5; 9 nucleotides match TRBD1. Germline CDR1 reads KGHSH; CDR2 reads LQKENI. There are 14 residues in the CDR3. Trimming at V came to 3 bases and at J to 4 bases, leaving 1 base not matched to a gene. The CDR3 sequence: CASSPGTGNQPQHF. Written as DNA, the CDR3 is TGTGCCAGCTCACCCGGGACAGGGAATCAGCCCCAGCATTTT.

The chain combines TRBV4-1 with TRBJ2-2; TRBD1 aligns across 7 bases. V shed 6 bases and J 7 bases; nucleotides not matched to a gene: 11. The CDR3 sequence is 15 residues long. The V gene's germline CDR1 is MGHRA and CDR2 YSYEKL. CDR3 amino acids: CASRPQGRTGGELFF. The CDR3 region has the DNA TGCGCCAGCAGACCACAGGGGCGTACGGGCGGGGAGCTGTTTTTT.

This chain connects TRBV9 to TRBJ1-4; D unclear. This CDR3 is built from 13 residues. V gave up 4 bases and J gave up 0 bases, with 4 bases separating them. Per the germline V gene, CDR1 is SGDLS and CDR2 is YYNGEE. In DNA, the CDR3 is TGTGCCAGCAGCCCGTCAACTAATGAAAAACTGTTTTTT. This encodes CASSPSTNEKLFF.

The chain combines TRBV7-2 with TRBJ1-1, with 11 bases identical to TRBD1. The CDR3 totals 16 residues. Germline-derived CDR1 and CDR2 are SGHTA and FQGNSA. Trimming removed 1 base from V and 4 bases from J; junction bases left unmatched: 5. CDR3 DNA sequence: TGTGCCAGCAGCTTAGTTATCGGACAGGGGGCCACTGAAGCTTTCTTT. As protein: CASSLVIGQGATEAFF.

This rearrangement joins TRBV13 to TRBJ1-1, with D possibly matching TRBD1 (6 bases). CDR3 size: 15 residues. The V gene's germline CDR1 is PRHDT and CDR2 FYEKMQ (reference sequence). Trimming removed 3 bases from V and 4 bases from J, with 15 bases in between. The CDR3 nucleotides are TGTGCCAGCAGCTTTCGCCGGGGGGCTGGCACTGAAGCTTTCTTT. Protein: CASSFRRGAGTEAFF.

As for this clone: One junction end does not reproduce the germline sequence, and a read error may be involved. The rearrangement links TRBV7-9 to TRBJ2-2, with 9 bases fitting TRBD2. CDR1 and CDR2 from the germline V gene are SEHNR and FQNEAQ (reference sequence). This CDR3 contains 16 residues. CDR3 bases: TGTGCCAGCGGTGATCTCGGACTAGCGAATACCGGGGAGCTGTTTTTT. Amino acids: CASGDLGLANTGELFF.

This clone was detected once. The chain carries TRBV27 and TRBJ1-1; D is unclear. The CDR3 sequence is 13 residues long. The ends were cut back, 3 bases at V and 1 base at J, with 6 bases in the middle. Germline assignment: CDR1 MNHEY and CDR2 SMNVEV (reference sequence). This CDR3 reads CASSFTANTEAFF. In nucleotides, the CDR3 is TGTGCCAGCAGTTTCACAGCGAACACTGAAGCTTTCTTT.

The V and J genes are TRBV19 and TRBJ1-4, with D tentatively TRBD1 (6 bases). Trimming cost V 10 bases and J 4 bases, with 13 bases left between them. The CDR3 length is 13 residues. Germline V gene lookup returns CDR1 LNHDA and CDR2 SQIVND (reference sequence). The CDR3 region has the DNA TGTGCCACCAACGAGGACAGTAATGAAAAACTGTTTTTT. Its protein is CATNEDSNEKLFF.

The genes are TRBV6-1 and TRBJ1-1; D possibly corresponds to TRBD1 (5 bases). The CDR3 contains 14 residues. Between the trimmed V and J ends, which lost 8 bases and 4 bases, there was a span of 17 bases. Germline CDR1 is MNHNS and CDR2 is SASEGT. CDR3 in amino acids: CASLFGGSPTEAFF. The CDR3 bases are TGTGCCAGCTTATTCGGGGGGTCCCCCACTGAAGCTTTCTTT.

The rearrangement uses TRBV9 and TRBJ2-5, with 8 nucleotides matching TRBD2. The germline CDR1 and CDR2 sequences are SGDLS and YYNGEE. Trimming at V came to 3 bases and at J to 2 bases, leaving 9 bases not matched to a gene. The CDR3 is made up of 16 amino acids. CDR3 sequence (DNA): TGTGCCAGCAGCGCCCCGGGAGGGGCCCAACAAGAGACCCAGTACTTC. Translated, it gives CASSAPGGAQQETQYF.

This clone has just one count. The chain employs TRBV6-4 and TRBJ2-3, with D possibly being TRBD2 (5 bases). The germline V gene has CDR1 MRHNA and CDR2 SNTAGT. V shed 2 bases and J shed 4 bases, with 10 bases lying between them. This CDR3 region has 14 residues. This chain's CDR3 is CASSDRAEADTQYF. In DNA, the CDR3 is TGTGCCAGCAGTGACAGAGCGGAGGCAGATACGCAGTATTTT.

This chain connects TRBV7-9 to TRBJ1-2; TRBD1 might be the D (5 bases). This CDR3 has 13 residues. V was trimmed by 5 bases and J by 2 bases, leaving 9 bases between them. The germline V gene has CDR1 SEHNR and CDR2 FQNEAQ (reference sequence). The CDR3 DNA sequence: TGTGCCAGCAGCAAGACAGCAAACTATGGCTACACCTTC. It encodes CASSKTANYGYTF. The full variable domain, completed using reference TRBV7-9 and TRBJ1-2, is DTGVSQNPRHKITKRGQNVTFRCDPISEHNRLYWYRQTLGQGPEFLTYFQNEAQLEKSRLLSDRFSAERPKGSFSTLEIQRTEQGDSAMYLCASSKTANYGYTFGSGTRLTVV.

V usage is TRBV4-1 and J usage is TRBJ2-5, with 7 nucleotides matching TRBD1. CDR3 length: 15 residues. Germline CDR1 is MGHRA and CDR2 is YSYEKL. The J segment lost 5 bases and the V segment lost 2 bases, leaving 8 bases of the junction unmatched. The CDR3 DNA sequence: TGCGCCAGCAGCCAACCCGACAGGGAGCTTGAGACCCAGTACTTC. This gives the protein CASSQPDRELETQYF.

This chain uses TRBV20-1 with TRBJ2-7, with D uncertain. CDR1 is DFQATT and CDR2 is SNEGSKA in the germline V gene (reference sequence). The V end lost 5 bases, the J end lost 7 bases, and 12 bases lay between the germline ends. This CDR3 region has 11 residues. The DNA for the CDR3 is TGCAGTGCTCTAACCTCCTGGGAGCAGTACTTC. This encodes CSALTSWEQYF.

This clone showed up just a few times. The DNA of the CDR3 is TGTGCCAGCAGCCTGCAGGGGGACGGCACTGAAGCTTTCTTT. Its translation is CASSLQGDGTEAFF. The chain uses TRBV4-2 and TRBJ1-1; TRBD1 aligns across 7 bases. Germline trimming cut 4 bases from V and 4 bases from J; bases unmatched to any gene: 6. Looked up from germline, CDR1 is LGHNA and CDR2 is YNFKEQ. The CDR3 totals 14 residues.

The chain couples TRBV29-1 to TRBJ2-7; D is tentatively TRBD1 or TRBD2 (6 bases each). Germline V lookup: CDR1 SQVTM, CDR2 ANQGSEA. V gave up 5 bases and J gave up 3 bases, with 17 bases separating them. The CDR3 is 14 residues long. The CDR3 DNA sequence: TGCAGCGTTCCGACGTGGGCGGGACACTACGAGCAGTACTTC. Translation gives CSVPTWAGHYEQYF.

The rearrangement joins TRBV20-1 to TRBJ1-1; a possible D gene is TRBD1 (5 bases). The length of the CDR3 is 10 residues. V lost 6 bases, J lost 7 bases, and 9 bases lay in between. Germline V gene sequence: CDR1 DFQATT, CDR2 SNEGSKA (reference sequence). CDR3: CSALGGEAFF. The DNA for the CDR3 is TGCAGTGCCCTGGGGGGTGAAGCTTTCTTT.

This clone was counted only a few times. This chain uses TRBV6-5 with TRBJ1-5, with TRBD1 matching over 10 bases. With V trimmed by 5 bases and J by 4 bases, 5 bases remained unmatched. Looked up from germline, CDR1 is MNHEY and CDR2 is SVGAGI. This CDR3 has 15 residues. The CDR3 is CASSPDRGRNQPQHF. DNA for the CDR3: TGTGCCAGCAGTCCCGACAGGGGGCGAAATCAGCCCCAGCATTTT.

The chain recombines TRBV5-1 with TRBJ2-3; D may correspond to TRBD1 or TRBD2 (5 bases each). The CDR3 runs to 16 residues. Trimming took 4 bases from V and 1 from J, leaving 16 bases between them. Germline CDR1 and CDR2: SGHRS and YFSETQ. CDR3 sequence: CASSGTITAGTDTQYF. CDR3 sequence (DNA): TGCGCCAGCAGCGGGACCATCACAGCGGGCACAGATACGCAGTATTTT.

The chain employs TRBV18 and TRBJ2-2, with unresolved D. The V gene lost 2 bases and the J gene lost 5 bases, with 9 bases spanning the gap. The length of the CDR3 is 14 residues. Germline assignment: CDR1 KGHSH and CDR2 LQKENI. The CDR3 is CASSPSSLTGELFF. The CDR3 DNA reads TGTGCCAGCTCACCAAGTTCACTTACCGGGGAGCTGTTTTTT.

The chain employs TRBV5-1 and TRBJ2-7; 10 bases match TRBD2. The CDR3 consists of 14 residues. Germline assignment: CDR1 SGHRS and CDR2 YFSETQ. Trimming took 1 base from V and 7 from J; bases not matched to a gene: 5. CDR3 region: CASSLTSGTWEQYF. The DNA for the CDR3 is TGCGCCAGCAGCTTGACTAGCGGGACGTGGGAGCAGTACTTC. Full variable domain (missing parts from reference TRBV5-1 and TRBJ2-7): KAGVTQTPRYLIKTRGQQVTLSCSPISGHRSVSWYQQTPGQGLQFLFEYFSETQRNKGNFPGRFSGRQFSNSRSEMNVSTLELGDSALYLCASSLTSGTWEQYFGPGTRLTVT.

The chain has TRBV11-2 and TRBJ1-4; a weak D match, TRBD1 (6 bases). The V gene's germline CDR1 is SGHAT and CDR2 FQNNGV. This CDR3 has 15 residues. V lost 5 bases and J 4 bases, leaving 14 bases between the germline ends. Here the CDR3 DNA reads TGTGCCAGCAGCCCAAGGGGGTTTGTTAATGAAAAACTGTTTTTT. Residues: CASSPRGFVNEKLFF.

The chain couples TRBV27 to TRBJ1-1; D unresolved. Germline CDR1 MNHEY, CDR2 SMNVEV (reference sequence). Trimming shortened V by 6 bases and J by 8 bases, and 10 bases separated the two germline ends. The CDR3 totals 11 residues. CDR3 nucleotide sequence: TGTGCCAGCAGGTTAAACGGGGAAGCTTTCTTT. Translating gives CASRLNGEAFF.

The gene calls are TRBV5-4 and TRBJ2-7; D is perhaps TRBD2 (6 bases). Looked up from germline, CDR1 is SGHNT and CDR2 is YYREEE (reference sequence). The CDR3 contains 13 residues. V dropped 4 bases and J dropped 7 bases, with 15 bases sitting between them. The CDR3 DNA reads TGTGCCAGCAGCAACGGACCTGGGGGGGAGCAGTACTTC. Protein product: CASSNGPGGEQYF. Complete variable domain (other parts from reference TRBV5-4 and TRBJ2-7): ETGVTQSPTHLIKTRGQQVTLRCSSQSGHNTVSWYQQALGQGPQFIFQYYREEENGRGNFPPRFSGLQFPNYSSELNVNALELDDSALYLCASSNGPGGEQYFGPGTRLTVT.

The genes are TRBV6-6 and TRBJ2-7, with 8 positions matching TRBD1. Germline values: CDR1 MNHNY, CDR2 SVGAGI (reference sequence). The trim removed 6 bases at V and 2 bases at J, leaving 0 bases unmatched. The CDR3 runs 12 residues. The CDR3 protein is CASRQGAYEQYF. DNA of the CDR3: TGTGCCAGCAGACAGGGGGCCTACGAGCAGTACTTC.

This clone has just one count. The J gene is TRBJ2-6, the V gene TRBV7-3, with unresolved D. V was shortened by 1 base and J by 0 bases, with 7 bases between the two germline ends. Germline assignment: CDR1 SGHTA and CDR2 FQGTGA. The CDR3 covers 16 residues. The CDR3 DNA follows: TGTGCCAGCAGCTTAATGTTAAGCTCTGGGGCCAACGTCCTGACTTTC. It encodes CASSLMLSSGANVLTF. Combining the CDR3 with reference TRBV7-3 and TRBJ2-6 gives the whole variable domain GAGVSQTPSNKVTEKGKYVELRCDPISGHTALYWYRQSLGQGPEFLIYFQGTGAADDSGLPNDRFFAVRPEGSVSTLKIQRTERGDSAVYLCASSLMLSSGANVLTFGAGSRLTVL.

CDR3 residues: CASRPTGQGNEKLFF. CDR3 nucleotide sequence: TGTGCCAGCAGGCCCACAGGGCAGGGGAATGAAAAACTGTTTTTT. J is TRBJ1-4 and V is TRBV2, with D perhaps TRBD1 (6 bases). This CDR3 has 15 residues. Germline CDR1 is SNHLY and CDR2 is FYNNEI. V dropped 6 bases and J dropped 5 bases, with 16 bases sitting between them.

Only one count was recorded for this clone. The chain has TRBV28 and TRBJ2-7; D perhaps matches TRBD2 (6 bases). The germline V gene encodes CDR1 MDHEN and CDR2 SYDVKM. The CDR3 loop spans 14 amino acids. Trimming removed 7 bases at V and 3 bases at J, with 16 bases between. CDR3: CASIPGERVYEQYF. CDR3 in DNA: TGTGCCAGCATCCCAGGAGAGCGGGTCTACGAGCAGTACTTC.